This TCR beta chain is from a study of blood T cell repertoires in COVID-19. Study-wide context: Sites in the United States, Italy and Spain provided acute and convalescent COVID-19 samples. T cells, B-cell-depleted T cells, or PBMCs provided the cDNA or gDNA that served as material.

Authors' analysis steps: Counts of nucleated cells, estimated from reference gene primer amplification, were obtained. Measured with immunoSEQ multiplex PCR; TCRdb has only the in-frame clones, and not every one. Clonal size and the V and J genes are those of that table, whereas D and trimming came from the DNA. Of a few hundred thousand clones listed, approximately 87% are singletons. J lost 5 bases, V lost 0 bases, and 4 bases had no gene match. The CDR3 totals 15 residues. Germline V gene sequence: CDR1 SGHNT, CDR2 YYREEE (reference sequence). The genes are TRBV5-4 and TRBJ1-4, with 7 bases fitting TRBD1. The sequenced material came from peripheral blood. The sequence was obtained from a woman aged 50 to 60 with acute or convalescent COVID-19. The CDR3 DNA sequence: TGTGCCAGCAGCTTGGAACCGGGACAGAATGAAAAACTGTTTTTT. Protein sequence: CASSLEPGQNEKLFF.